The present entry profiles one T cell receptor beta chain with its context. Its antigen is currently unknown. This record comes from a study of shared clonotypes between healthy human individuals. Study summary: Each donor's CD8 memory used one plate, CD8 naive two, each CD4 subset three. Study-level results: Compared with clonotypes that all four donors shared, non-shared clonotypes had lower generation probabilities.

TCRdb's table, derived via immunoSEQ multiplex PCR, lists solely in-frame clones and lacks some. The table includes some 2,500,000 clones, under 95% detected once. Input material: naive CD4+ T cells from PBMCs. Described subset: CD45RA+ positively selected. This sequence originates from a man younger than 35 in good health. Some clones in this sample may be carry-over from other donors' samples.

Written as DNA, the CDR3 is TGTGCCAGCAGCGGGGGTAACTCCTACGAGCAGTACTTC. Translation gives CASSGGNSYEQYF. The chain joins TRBV28 to TRBJ2-7; possible D gene TRBD2, 6 bases. The CDR3 length is 13 residues. Germline lookup yields CDR1 MDHEN and CDR2 SYDVKM. Trimming pared 6 bases from V and 0 bases from J, leaving 9 bases between.